This TCR beta chain was profiled in a study of beta chain features in type 1 diabetes. TCRB transcripts that were expressed got sequenced, as all of the isolated RNA had been reverse transcribed. The repertoire was sequenced with immunoSEQ multiplex PCR; TCRdb's copy has only in-frame clones and lacks some. The data contain about 180,000 clones, around 8% of them seen just once; the ten biggest clones take up about 0.9%. Study results and caveats: There was a possibility that cDNA sequencing over-represented cells with high TCR expression. Within each of all four CD4+ subsets, Type 1 diabetes patients had TCRB CDR3s that were moderately but significantly shorter.

This clone was detected only a few times. The antigen remains undetermined. The junction had 5 bases not matched to a gene; V was cut back by 5 bases and J by 5 bases. This CDR3 spans 14 amino acids. CDR1 is SGHVS and CDR2 is FQNEAQ in the germline V gene. The chain joins TRBV7-8 to TRBJ2-3; 9 nucleotides line up with TRBD1. Sequences were obtained from central memory CD4+ T cells from blood. This receptor was taken from a woman aged 40 to 50 with type 1 diabetes. The CDR3 coding sequence is TGTGCCAGCAGCGCGCACAGGGGGCGAGATACGCAGTATTTT. Its protein product is CASSAHRGRDTQYF.